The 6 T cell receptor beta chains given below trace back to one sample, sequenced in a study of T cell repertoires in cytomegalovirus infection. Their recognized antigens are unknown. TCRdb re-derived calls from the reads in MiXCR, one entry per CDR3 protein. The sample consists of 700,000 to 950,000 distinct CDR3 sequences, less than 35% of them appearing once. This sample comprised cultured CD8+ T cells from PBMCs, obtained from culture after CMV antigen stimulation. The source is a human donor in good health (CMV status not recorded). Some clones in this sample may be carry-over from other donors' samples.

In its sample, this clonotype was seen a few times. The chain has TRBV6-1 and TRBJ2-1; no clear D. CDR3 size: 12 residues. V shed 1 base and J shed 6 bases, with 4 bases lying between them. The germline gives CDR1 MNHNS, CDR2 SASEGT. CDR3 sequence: CASSEGPNEQFF. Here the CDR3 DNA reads TGTGCCAGCAGTGAAGGACCCAATGAGCAGTTCTTC.

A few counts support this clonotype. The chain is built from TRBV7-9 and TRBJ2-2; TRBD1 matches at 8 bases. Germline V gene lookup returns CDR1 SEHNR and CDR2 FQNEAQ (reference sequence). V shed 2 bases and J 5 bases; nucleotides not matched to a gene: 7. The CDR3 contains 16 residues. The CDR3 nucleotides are TGTGCCAGCAGCTTACGTACAGGGGGAAGGACCGGGGAGCTGTTTTTT. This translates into CASSLRTGGRTGELFF.

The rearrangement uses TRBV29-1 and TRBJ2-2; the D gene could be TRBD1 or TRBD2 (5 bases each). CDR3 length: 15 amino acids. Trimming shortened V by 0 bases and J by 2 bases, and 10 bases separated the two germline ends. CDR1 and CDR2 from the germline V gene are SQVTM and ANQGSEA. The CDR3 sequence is CSVEEGTVNTGELFF. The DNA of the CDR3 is TGCAGCGTTGAAGAGGGGACGGTAAACACCGGGGAGCTGTTTTTT.

The CDR3 DNA reads as TGTGCCAGCAGCTCCAAGCAGGGACGCCAGCCCCAGCATTTT. Residues: CASSSKQGRQPQHF. The chain has TRBV7-6 and TRBJ1-5; perhaps TRBD1 as D (5 bases). The CDR3 totals 14 residues. The V gene lost 4 bases and the J gene lost 7 bases, with 14 bases spanning the gap. Germline V CDR1 and CDR2: SGHVS, FNYEAQ.

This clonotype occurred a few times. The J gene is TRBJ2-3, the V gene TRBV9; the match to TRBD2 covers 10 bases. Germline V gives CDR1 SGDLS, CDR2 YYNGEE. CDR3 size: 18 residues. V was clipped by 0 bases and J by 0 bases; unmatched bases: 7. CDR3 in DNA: TGTGCCAGCAGCGTAGCTAGCGGGGGCGCTTCTAGCACAGATACGCAGTATTTT. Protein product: CASSVASGGASSTDTQYF.

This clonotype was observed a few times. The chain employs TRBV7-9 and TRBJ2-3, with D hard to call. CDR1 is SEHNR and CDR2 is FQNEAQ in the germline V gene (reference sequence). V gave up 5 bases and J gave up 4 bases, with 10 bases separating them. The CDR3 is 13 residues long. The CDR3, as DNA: TGTGCCAGCAGCGCGTCTACACCAGATACGCAGTATTTT. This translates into CASSASTPDTQYF.